This T cell receptor beta chain was sequenced during a study of immune evolution from preneoplasia to lung adenocarcinoma (dated by TCRdb to the early 2020s). Background for the entire study: HLA loss of heterozygosity was seen in 7%, 15% and 33% of AIS, MIA and ADC lesions, and in no AAH lesions. According to the study, over a hundred samples went through TCR sequencing. The study combined immune gene expression, TCR sequencing and multiplex immunofluorescence to profile immune contexture across lung adenocarcinoma precursors and invasive adenocarcinoma. TCR sequencing data came from 51 patients. Sample size was based on specimen availability rather than a prior power calculation. In total, the cohort included 50 to 65 patients with pulmonary nodules, all of whom underwent surgical resection. POLYSOLVER was used to infer Class I HLA alleles from exome data, and LOHHLA was used to detect allele-specific HLA loss. Resected precursor lesions (AAH, AIS, MIA) and invasive adenocarcinomas were compared with paired morphologically normal lung tissue. The immune data were combined with whole exome sequencing and methylation data from the same cohort of nodules.

In the case of this clone: Its antigen specificity is not known. No qualities accompany the bases; no much larger clone lies one base away.

Patients underwent resection in Japan or China between about 2014 and 2017. Two lung cancer pathologists independently reviewed H&E slides to confirm the histologic diagnosis of every case. Macro-dissection after pathologic assessment enriched premalignant or tumor cells for nucleic acid extraction. FFPE tissue was used for DNA isolation with the AllPrep DNA/RNA FFPE Kit. What the work shows at the level of the full study, not this receptor alone: Because all patients were from Japan and China, applicability to Western populations was uncertain. The findings reflected association rather than direct causation, and larger cohorts with long-term follow-up and longitudinal biopsies were considered necessary. Normal lung had the highest top T cell clone frequencies, which appeared to decline progressively from AAH through AIS, MIA and invasive adenocarcinoma. KRAS-mutant nodules showed the highest T cell clonality compared with EGFR-mutant or double wild-type lesions. Clonality was highest in normal lung, while later-stage lesions appeared to have lower clonality but higher T cell density and diversity.

CDR1 and CDR2, looked up from the germline V gene, are MNHEY and SVGAGI. The CDR3, cysteine through phenylalanine, is 14 amino acids long. The sequence is cut down to CDR3 DNA, 42 bases in frame from base 1. V is reduced by 6 bases and J by 5 bases, leaving a spacing of 17 bases between them. Using the immunoSEQ hsTCRbeta Kit, TCR beta CDR3 regions were sequenced from DNA. The authors processed their data as follows. The ImmunoSEQ Analyzer was used to analyse the TCR sequencing data. T cell clonality was defined as 1 minus Pielou's evenness computed on productive rearrangements. T cell diversity was measured with the inverse Simpson index on productive templates. T cell density was defined as TCR beta template counts normalized to usable DNA, with usable DNA estimated by amplifying and sequencing housekeeping genes. Two-sided Kruskal-Wallis tests were used to compare TCR metrics across histologic stages. TCRdb stores this immuneACCESS table with in-frame sequences only. Part of the clones is absent; in the studies checked, under half of the shortfall reflects unresolved V genes, and no reason is known for the rest. The D gene and trimming were derived from the DNA, and the V and J assignments and clone size from that table. This sample comprises roughly 8,800 clones, roughly four fifths of them detected only once. Clones ranked in the top ten supply about 2.9% of the sample.

Recombination linked TRBV6-5 to TRBJ2-7, with the D call tentatively TRBD1 or TRBD2, each fitting 5 bases. Sequencing was done on a sample of FFPE lung adenocarcinoma in situ tissue. According to the study, the label for this sample's cell subset or site signals: preinvasive adenocarcinoma in situ (AIS). This receptor was identified in a person between 65 and 79 years old with lung adenocarcinoma. The CDR3 amino acid sequence is: CASSPLVGVHEQYF. The DNA sequence reads TGTGCCAGCAGCCCCCTTGTGGGGGTCCACGAGCAGTACTTC.